This TCR beta chain originates from a study of blood T cell repertoires in COVID-19. Turning to the study itself: Samples representing acute and convalescent COVID-19 were sourced from the United States, Italy and Spain. Sample material is recorded as cDNA or gDNA derived from T cells, B-cell-depleted T cells, or PBMCs.

CDR1 is MGHDK and CDR2 is SYGVNS in the germline V gene. With 2 bases clipped from V and 10 bases from J, the junction kept 7 bases outside the gene matches. The CDR3 consists of 15 residues. Authors' processing steps: How many nucleated cells were present was estimated from reference gene primer amplification. Sequenced by immunoSEQ multiplex PCR; TCRdb stores in-frame clones only, minus some. The V and J calls and clone size are taken from that table; D and trimming were inferred from the DNA. This table holds about 73,000 clones, about 74% found once. Seattle's cohort entered during active infection and was followed longitudinally.

The origin of this receptor is a man between 65 and 85 years old with COVID-19, enrolled during active disease. The gene calls are TRBV25-1 and TRBJ1-6, with TRBD1 matching 8 bases. The sequenced sample consisted of peripheral blood. This chain's CDR3 is CASSETQGARSPLHF. Written as DNA, the CDR3 is TGTGCCAGCAGTGAAACCCAGGGGGCTAGGTCACCCCTCCACTTT. Drawing the rest from reference TRBV25-1 and TRBJ1-6, the complete variable domain is EADIYQTPRYLVIGTGKKITLECSQTMGHDKMYWYQQDPGMELHLIHYSYGVNSTEKGDLSSESTVSRIRTEHFPLTLESARPSHTSQYLCASSETQGARSPLHFGNGTRLTVT.